This T cell receptor beta chain was captured in a study of cytomegalovirus exposure and HLA in healthy donors. Whole-study results and caveats: Most sequenced TCRs were rare (though some public TCRs occurred in many donors). According to the study, approximately 150 TCR beta chains were cytomegalovirus-associated. A later analysis reported that several of the most significant clusters appeared to be linked to common viral pathogens, among them Epstein-Barr virus.

Details on this clone: Its antigen remains unidentified.

PCR was performed using 60 Vbeta and 13 Jbeta primers. Produced via immunoSEQ multiplex PCR; TCRdb's table is partial and in-frame only. The sample lists roughly 130,000 clones; around 80% were seen once. CDR3 length equals 12 residues. Between the trimmed V and J ends, which lost 0 bases and 6 bases, there was a span of 7 bases. Germline CDR1 reads GTSNPN; CDR2 reads SVGIG (reference sequence). This clonotype was obtained from a woman in her forties or fifties in good health and CMV-seronegative. The sequencing input was PBMCs. The V gene is TRBV30, the J gene TRBJ2-3, with TRBD1 as a possible D gene (5 bases). The CDR3 nucleotides read TGTGCCTGGAGTGTGGGGCCGGATACGCAGTATTTT. Amino acid sequence: CAWSVGPDTQYF.